This TCR beta chain was found in a study of regulatory T cells in long-lasting Graves disease (dated by TCRdb to the early 2020s). Regarding the research as a whole: Antithyroid drugs had been taken for less than 3 months by newly diagnosed Graves' disease patients. The study was registered as a clinical trial and conducted in China. Peripheral blood TCR sequencing and RNA sequencing compared persistent Graves' disease patients with newly diagnosed Graves' disease patients. A total of 33 samples underwent TCR sequencing: some 13 from persistent and some 20 from newly diagnosed Graves' disease patients. Paper-wide results and their limitations: Compared with newly diagnosed patients, persistent Graves' disease patients had lower TCR Shannon entropy and fewer highly expanded clones, which suggests clonal expansion. A larger number of public clonotypes was shared among persistent patients (2,741) than among newly diagnosed patients (around 880). The authors acknowledged the small sample size as a limitation that may reduce accuracy. The study examined only peripheral blood because the primary lesion, thyroid tissue, could not be accessed. Preferential use of TRBV28, TRBJ1-2 and TRBJ2-5 was observed in persistent disease, whereas TRBV20-1 and TRBJ2-1 were favored in newly diagnosed disease. Sequencing and analysis were restricted to the TCR beta chain.

The meaning of the sample's time point label: newly diagnosed GD, antithyroid drugs for less than 3 months. For both TCR sequencing and RNA sequencing, RNA was extracted from PBMCs in TRIzol. Graves' disease was diagnosed according to American Thyroid Association guidelines. The patients came from an endocrinology department in Xi'an, China. From each patient, around 9.3 milliliters of peripheral blood was collected into an EDTA anticoagulant tube. Ficoll Paque Plus density gradient separation was used to isolate PBMCs, and no further T cell sorting was performed. RNA quality was checked with an Agilent 2100 Bioanalyzer and agarose gel, and concentration with a NanoDrop 2000. The library was generated by multiplex PCR. Reads for this sample came from an Illumina HiSeq 4000. To build TCR beta libraries, CDR3 regions were amplified by Arm-PCR using iRepertoire HTBI primers. PCR products were gel purified before sequencing. The authors' analysis ran thus. Gene usage analysis of CDR3 amino acid clonotypes relied on the roughly 58 TRBV and 14 TRBJ segments identified across samples. COPE and FqMerger were used to merge the filtered high-quality paired reads into contigs. Contigs were aligned with BLAST to IMGT TRBV, TRBD and TRBJ reference genes, and CDR3 was defined per IMGT. Any clonotype with a frequency above 0.1% was classified as a highly expanded clone. Shannon entropy was used to measure repertoire diversity, and the Gini coefficient was used to measure V-J evenness. A clonotype found in more than one individual was treated as public. TCRdb's own reprocessing of the public reads used fastp at Q25 and MiXCR and kept productive beta chains. Each CDR3 protein appears once, grouped with its most common genes and DNA. The authors' filters were not applied to this entry. A total of 510,000 or so distinct CDR3 sequences appear in this sample, 12% of them only once. The top ten clones comprise over 7% of the sample.

CDR1 and CDR2 (SGHKS, YYEKEE) derive from the germline V gene (reference sequence). The CDR3 spans 12 residues, from the cysteine through the phenylalanine. The kept DNA is CDR3 alone, 36 bases in frame from the first base. Trimming at the junction amounts to 2 bases on V and 11 bases on J, and the germline ends lie 11 bases apart. This clonotype appeared many times. What antigen it recognizes has not been identified. Base qualities are not at hand, and no much larger clone is one base apart. The data were also submitted as part of a second study, on T cells in Graves' hyperthyroidism and ophthalmopathy. The second paper further reports: Stable Graves' hyperthyroidism was defined as the absence of progression to ophthalmopathy over 18 months of follow-up. The hyperthyroidism patients were between 18 and 65 years old and newly diagnosed, with a disease duration of less than 2 months. The study excluded patients with uncontrolled infections, other autoimmune diseases, pregnancy or lactation. Clinical symptoms, serum thyroxine and TRAb, thyroid ultrasound, and orbital computed tomography formed the basis for the diagnoses. A first-round RT-PCR of the TCR CDR3 used the HTBI primer set with the Qiagen OneStep RT-PCR kit. Blood samples also contained most of the expanded thyroid clonotypes (frequency above 0.001), which suggests that blood repertoires may reflect thyroid immune responses. Ophthalmopathy was separated from stable hyperthyroidism by a 13 V-J signature model, with around 88% sensitivity and about 81% specificity obtained in cross-validation and 80%/75% obtained in testing. In validation, progression to ophthalmopathy was predicted by the model with 55% to 71% sensitivity and approximately 78% specificity, a median of about 6 months before onset. TCR V-J signatures able to tell the groups apart were searched for in a discovery cohort of 100 or so patients, of whom roughly 42 had Graves' ophthalmopathy and 57 had stable Graves' hyperthyroidism. Whether ophthalmopathy could be predicted prospectively was tested in an independent validation cohort made up of 18 to 20 hyperthyroidism patients plus 17 patients who later progressed to ophthalmopathy. For training and testing, the 80 to 100 patients in the discovery cohort were randomly divided in a 7:3 ratio. Thyroid tissue and blood T-cell repertoires from roughly six Graves' hyperthyroidism patients were also compared in the study. Following sampling, methimazole starting at 30 mg daily was given to hyperthyroidism patients, and high-dose intravenous methylprednisolone was given to ophthalmopathy patients. Libraries were constructed in a second round of multiplex PCR, after which size selection and purification were performed. Libraries were sequenced paired-end with 100 bp reads on an Illumina HiSeq2000. Raw data were processed with SOAPnuke, discarding reads with adapters, uncalled bases, mean Phred below 15, or no exact constant-primer or identifier match. COPE v1.2.5 was used to merge the high-quality paired reads, and each unique nucleotide sequence was defined as a clonotype. Clonotypes were aligned to IMGT TRBV, TRBD and TRBJ reference segments using MiTCR v1.1. Analysis was restricted to V-J combinations with a frequency above 0.0001, which covered about 99% of repertoires. A TCS score was defined as the ratio between F50 (clonal expansion) and ExV (chaos), using BLOSUM62-based TCRdist between CDR3 peptides within each V-J. Welch's t-statistics and random forest reduced 450 to 600 V-J features to roughly 13, which were used in a naive Bayes classifier (R e1071). Sample size was not statistically predetermined, and blinding of investigators to group allocation was not performed. TCR Vbeta CDR3 sequencing of 130 to 150 peripheral blood samples (about 45 ophthalmopathy, about 74 hyperthyroidism and some 17 progressor patients) is reported in the paper.

The source of this sequence is a young woman with Graves disease. Donor details come from another sample of the same person, matched by shared clones. The V and J segments used are TRBV5-5 and TRBJ2-1; the best D guess is TRBD2, with 5 bases matching. The sample consisted of peripheral blood mononuclear cells (PBMCs), taken at new diagnosis, from a patient treated with antithyroid drugs. For the CDR3, the sequence is CASSLSSLQQFF. The bases are TGTGCCAGCAGCTTATCTAGCTTGCAGCAGTTCTTC.